The 19 T cell receptor beta chains given below trace back to one sample, sequenced in a study of shared clonotypes between healthy human individuals. Measured with immunoSEQ multiplex PCR; TCRdb has only the in-frame clones, and not every one. The sample records fewer than 850,000 clones, less than 95% being singletons. The sequenced sample consisted of memory CD8+ T cells from PBMCs. Subset: CD45RO+ cells pooled with CCR7-negative TemRA cells. These receptors originate from a man younger than 35 in good health. Some clones in this sample may be carry-over from other donors' samples.

Here the CDR3 reads CASSVGPGLAVYEQYF. In nucleotides, the CDR3 is TGTGCCAGCAGCGTAGGGCCGGGACTAGCGGTCTACGAGCAGTACTTC. The chain combines TRBV9 with TRBJ2-7; 11 bases map to TRBD2. Trimming at V came to 0 bases and at J to 3 bases, leaving 5 bases not matched to a gene. The CDR3 covers 16 residues. Per the germline V gene, CDR1 is SGDLS and CDR2 is YYNGEE.

The chain couples TRBV9 to TRBJ2-7, with 7 bases identical to TRBD1. With V trimmed by 0 bases and J by 3 bases, 6 bases remained unmatched. The CDR3 sequence is 15 residues long. Per germline, CDR1 SGDLS and CDR2 YYNGEE. For the CDR3, the DNA is TGTGCCAGCAGCGTAGGAGGGCACAGGGGCTACGAGCAGTACTTC. This translates into CASSVGGHRGYEQYF.

V is TRBV11-2 and J is TRBJ2-7; D possibly uses TRBD1 or TRBD2 (6 bases each). The CDR3 length is 18 residues. Per the germline V gene, CDR1 is SGHAT and CDR2 is FQNNGV. Trimming took off 0 bases at V and 6 bases at J, with 24 bases between the two ends. CDR3 DNA: TGTGCCAGCAGCTTAGATCGAGTGGGGGGCGGTATTTCCCCCGAGCAGTACTTC. Translated: CASSLDRVGGGISPEQYF.

The chain recombines TRBV28 with TRBJ2-1, with unresolved D. V lost 2 bases to trimming and J lost 0 bases, with 8 bases between them. This CDR3 is built from 15 residues. Germline CDR1 reads MDHEN; CDR2 reads SYDVKM. The CDR3 bases are TGTGCCAGCAGTTTAGGGCTGAGCTCCTACAATGAGCAGTTCTTC. Protein sequence: CASSLGLSSYNEQFF. Together with reference TRBV28 and TRBJ2-1, the CDR3 gives the full variable domain: DVKVTQSSRYLVKRTGEKVFLECVQDMDHENMFWYRQDPGLGLRLIYFSYDVKMKEKGDIPEGYSVSREKKERFSLILESASTNQTSMYLCASSLGLSSYNEQFFGPGTRLTVL.

The chain combines TRBV25-1 with TRBJ2-3, with 9 bases aligning to TRBD2. With 5 bases clipped from V and 6 bases from J, the junction kept 12 bases outside the gene matches. The CDR3 covers 16 residues. Germline V gene lookup returns CDR1 MGHDK and CDR2 SYGVNS. CDR3 in amino acids: CASSTTTSGRPDTQYF. The CDR3 DNA follows: TGTGCCAGCAGTACTACGACTAGCGGCCGCCCGGATACGCAGTATTTT.

This clone was picked up one time. This chain uses TRBV7-2 with TRBJ2-5; D is unresolved. The end of the DNA fits TRBJ2-7 better, so the J call may be wrong. Looked up from germline, CDR1 is SGHTA and CDR2 is FQGNSA. There are 12 residues in the CDR3. The CDR3 nucleotides read TGTGCCAGCAGCTCCCCCTCATACGAGCAGTACTTC. It is translated as CASSSPSYEQYF.

This rearrangement joins TRBV29-1 to TRBJ2-1; a possible D gene is TRBD1 (5 bases). The CDR3 runs 13 residues. V lost 3 bases, J lost 2 bases, and 8 bases lay in between. Germline assignment: CDR1 SQVTM and CDR2 ANQGSEA. CDR3 protein: CSVDGRAYNEQFF. CDR3 DNA sequence: TGCAGCGTTGACGGCAGGGCCTACAATGAGCAGTTCTTC.

This clone was seen a few times. This sequence joins TRBV2 and TRBJ2-3, with a weak D call TRBD1 (5 bases). This CDR3 comprises 15 residues. Trimming left V 6 bases short and J 0 bases short, with 13 bases between. The V gene's germline CDR1 is SNHLY and CDR2 FYNNEI. DNA of the CDR3: TGTGCCAGCAGGAGCCTGACAGCTAGCACAGATACGCAGTATTTT. Translated: CASRSLTASTDTQYF.

This clone came up once. The chain carries TRBV27 and TRBJ2-7; TRBD1 matches 7 bases. CDR1 and CDR2 from the germline V gene are MNHEY and SMNVEV (reference sequence). The CDR3 consists of 13 residues. The trim removed 6 bases at V and 3 bases at J, leaving 5 bases unmatched. In nucleotides, the CDR3 is TGTGCCAGCAGCACGGACAGGCGCTACGAGCAGTACTTC. Translating gives CASSTDRRYEQYF.

The chain uses TRBV27 and TRBJ1-5, with 7 bases lining up with TRBD1. CDR1 is MNHEY, CDR2 SMNVEV, per germline (reference sequence). The CDR3 sequence is 14 residues long. Germline trimming cut 2 bases from V and 5 bases from J; bases unmatched to any gene: 3. CDR3 sequence: CASSLIRGDQPQHF. Written as DNA, the CDR3 is TGTGCCAGCAGTTTAATCAGGGGGGATCAGCCCCAGCATTTT.

The chain joins TRBV4-2 to TRBJ2-1; 8 bases line up with TRBD2. CDR1 LGHNA and CDR2 YNFKEQ come from the germline V gene. This CDR3 region has 15 residues. J lost 8 bases, V lost 3 bases, and 9 bases had no gene match. The CDR3 DNA reads as TGTGCCAGCAGCCACCTGAGGCTAGCGGGTGATGAGCAGTTCTTC. It specifies CASSHLRLAGDEQFF.

The chain uses TRBV5-6 and TRBJ2-7; 11 bases line up with TRBD2. The CDR3 sequence is 15 residues long. V lost 3 bases to trimming and J lost 4 bases; unmatched junction nucleotides: 6. From germline, CDR1 is SGHDT and CDR2 YYEEEE. In DNA form, the CDR3 reads TGTGCCAGCAGCTCGCCTGGGACTAGCGGTTACGAGCAGTACTTC. It translates to CASSSPGTSGYEQYF.

This clone was observed once. CDR3 region: CASTTLFHIREQYF. Written as DNA, the CDR3 is TGTGCCAGCACCACTCTTTTCCATATTCGGGAGCAGTACTTC. The chain links TRBV28 to TRBJ2-7, with D uncertain. From germline, CDR1 is MDHEN and CDR2 SYDVKM. The V end was cut by 7 bases, the J end by 7 bases, with 20 bases between. The CDR3 contains 14 residues.

The CDR3, as DNA: TGTGCCAGCAGCGCCGCCCTAGCGGGAAATAACAATGAGCAGTTCTTC. Its protein is CASSAALAGNNNEQFF. The chain recombines TRBV7-9 with TRBJ2-1; 9 bases align to TRBD2. Germline CDR1 SEHNR, CDR2 FQNEAQ (reference sequence). CDR3 length: 16 residues. V trimming: 5 bases; J trimming: 5 bases; junction bases outside the gene matches: 10.

V and J are TRBV9 and TRBJ2-3; 8 bases map to TRBD2. Germline CDR1 and CDR2: SGDLS and YYNGEE. The CDR3 is made up of 16 amino acids. V lost 4 bases, J lost 2 bases, and 9 bases stayed unmatched. The CDR3, as DNA: TGTGCCAGCAGCCCCTCCACGGGAGGGGTCACAGATACGCAGTATTTT. This codes for CASSPSTGGVTDTQYF.

This chain connects TRBV5-4 to TRBJ2-1; TRBD1 matches at 7 bases. Per the germline V gene, CDR1 is SGHNT and CDR2 is YYREEE (reference sequence). Unmatched junction bases numbered 2, after V lost 7 bases and J lost 4 bases. The CDR3 length is 12 residues. The CDR3 reads CASRTGYNEQFF. Here the CDR3 DNA reads TGTGCCAGCCGGACAGGATACAATGAGCAGTTCTTC. Variable domain in full (rest from reference TRBV5-4 and TRBJ2-1): ETGVTQSPTHLIKTRGQQVTLRCSSQSGHNTVSWYQQALGQGPQFIFQYYREEENGRGNFPPRFSGLQFPNYSSELNVNALELDDSALYLCASRTGYNEQFFGPGTRLTVL.

The rearrangement links TRBV2 to TRBJ2-7, with 8 bases matching TRBD2. The CDR3 has 13 amino acids. V dropped 6 bases and J dropped 6; count of bases not matched to a gene: 7. Per the germline V gene, CDR1 is SNHLY and CDR2 is FYNNEI. In DNA, the CDR3 is TGTGCCAGCAGCTTTGCTAGCGGGTTCGAGCAGTACTTC. It specifies CASSFASGFEQYF. Drawing the rest from reference TRBV2 and TRBJ2-7, the complete variable domain is EPEVTQTPSHQVTQMGQEVILRCVPISNHLYFYWYRQILGQKVEFLVSFYNNEISEKSEIFDDQFSVERPDGSNFTLKIRSTKLEDSAMYFCASSFASGFEQYFGPGTRLTVT.

The chain carries TRBV5-4 and TRBJ2-3; no clear D. The length of the CDR3 is 15 residues. V lost 2 bases and J 3 bases, leaving 13 bases between the germline ends. CDR1 SGHNT and CDR2 YYREEE come from the germline V gene (reference sequence). CDR3 nucleotides: TGTGCCAGCAGCTTCCCGGGCCCCGTAACAGATACGCAGTATTTT. Protein: CASSFPGPVTDTQYF.

The gene calls are TRBV6-5 and TRBJ1-2, with no clear D. The CDR3 runs 15 residues. V lost 2 bases, J lost 4 bases, and 14 bases lay in between. Germline values: CDR1 MNHEY, CDR2 SVGAGI. The CDR3 protein is CASSYGEGFFYGYTF. DNA of the CDR3: TGTGCCAGCAGTTACGGGGAGGGCTTCTTCTATGGCTACACCTTC.